This T cell receptor (beta chain) emerged from a study of blood T cell repertoires in COVID-19. Study context: The origin of the acute and convalescent COVID-19 samples was the United States, Italy and Spain. PBMCs, B-cell-depleted T cells, or T cells were the source of the cDNA or gDNA that made up the material.

In the authors' workflow: Amplification of reference gene primers provided the estimated nucleated cell counts. Data came from immunoSEQ multiplex PCR; TCRdb stores just in-frame clones and leaves some out. The D gene and trimming were derived from the DNA, and the V and J assignments and clone size from that table. This table has 120,000 to 150,000 clones, around nine tenths appearing once. The CDR3 loop spans 14 amino acids. Trimming at V came to 4 bases and at J to 7 bases, leaving 7 bases not matched to a gene. CDR1 SGHDN and CDR2 FVKESK come from the germline V gene. The TCR was taken from a woman in her sixties or seventies with acute or convalescent COVID-19. This sequence joins TRBV14 and TRBJ2-5; 9 nucleotides agree with TRBD2. Sequences were obtained from peripheral blood. The CDR3 loop is CASSLGLATGTQYF. The CDR3 region has the DNA TGTGCCAGCAGCCTCGGACTAGCGACAGGGACCCAGTACTTC.